This T cell receptor beta chain came from a study of ipilimumab plus nivolumab after autologous stem cell transplantation. Study-level points and caveats: The authors say TCR, Treg and microbiome findings warrant further study.

On this clone itself: Its target is not known.

CDR1 and CDR2 from the germline V gene are MGHRA and YSYEKL. The junction had 14 bases not matched to a gene; V was cut back by 0 bases and J by 1 base. This CDR3 region has 20 residues. TCRdb's table, derived via immunoSEQ multiplex PCR, lists solely in-frame clones and lacks some. The table records tens of thousands of clones, around 93% of them present only once. Starting 14 to 28 days after autologous transplant, ipilimumab 1 mg/kg was given. The chain is built from TRBV4-1 and TRBJ2-3; TRBD2 agrees at 9 bases. The sample was PBMCs, taken in a trial of ipilimumab plus nivolumab as post-transplant consolidation. The TCR sequence derives from a male donor with multiple myeloma. Here the CDR3 reads CASSQDRGLAGRGGTDTQYF. The CDR3 DNA reads as TGCGCCAGCAGCCAAGATCGGGGTCTAGCGGGACGGGGAGGCACAGATACGCAGTATTTT.